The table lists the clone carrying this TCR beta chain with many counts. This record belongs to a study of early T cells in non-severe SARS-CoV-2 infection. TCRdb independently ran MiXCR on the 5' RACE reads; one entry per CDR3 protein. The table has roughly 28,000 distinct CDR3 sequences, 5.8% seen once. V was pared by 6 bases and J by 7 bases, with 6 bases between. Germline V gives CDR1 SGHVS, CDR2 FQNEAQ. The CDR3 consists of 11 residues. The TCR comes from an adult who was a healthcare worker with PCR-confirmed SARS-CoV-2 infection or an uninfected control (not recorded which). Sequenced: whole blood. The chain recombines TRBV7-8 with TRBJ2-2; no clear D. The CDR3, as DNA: TGTGCCAGCAGTACGGGCGGGGAGCTGTTTTTT. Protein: CASSTGGELFF.